Listed below are T cell receptor beta chains from one sample, sequenced in a study of a mutant IDH1 vaccine in newly diagnosed glioma. Which antigens these TCRs recognize remains unknown. TCRdb's table, derived via immunoSEQ multiplex PCR, lists solely in-frame clones and lacks some. The top ten clones hold about 9% of a sample with 50,000 to 65,000 clones, about four fifths of them seen once. The sample was PBMCs, taken from a glioma patient whose treatment included an IDH1 peptide vaccine. The origin of the receptors is a woman between 50 and 59 years old with glioma. CDR3s include the opening cysteine and the closing phenylalanine or tryptophan. The D gene is left open where the match is weak. Expanded clones are given a class, and other clones once, few, many or no size at all.

TRBJ2-5 TRBV7-6 . . TGTGCCAGCAGCCCCGGGCCAAGCAGGGAGACCCAGTACTTC CASSPGPSRETQYF
TRBJ1-1 TRBV6-1 . . TGTGCCAGCAGTGAAGGGGAGAATCTCAGGAGCACTGAAGCTTTCTTT CASSEGENLRSTEAFF
TRBJ1-2 TRBV19 TRBD1 . TGTGCCAGTACCCAGGGGGTTAAAGTAAGAGTTTATGGCTACACCTTC CASTQGVKVRVYGYTF
TRBJ2-1 TRBV5-4 . . TGTGCCAGCAGCCGGTTACAGGGAACCTACAATGAGCAGTTCTTC CASSRLQGTYNEQFF
TRBJ2-7 TRBV27 . once TGTGCCAGCAGTTTATCCCAGGGTGGGGAGCAGTACTTC CASSLSQGGEQYF
TRBJ2-3 TRBV7-9 . . TGTGCCAGCACCACCGGGAGGACAGACACAGATACGCAGTATTTT CASTTGRTDTDTQYF
TRBJ2-5 TRBV6-5 . . TGTGCCAGCAGTCCCCGGGAGCGGGAGACCCAGTACTTC CASSPRERETQYF
TRBJ2-5 TRBV5-1 . . TGCGCCAGCAGCCAGACTCCCCAAGAGACCCAGTACTTC CASSQTPQETQYF
TRBJ2-5 TRBV6-6 TRBD1 . TGTGCCAGCAGCCCAGGGGGATCGGAGACCCAGTACTTC CASSPGGSETQYF
TRBJ1-1 TRBV10-3 . . TGTGCCATCAGTGGGACGGCGAACACTGAAGCTTTCTTT CAISGTANTEAFF